The 25 T cell receptor beta chains below come from one sample, sequenced in a study of CD8 T cells in Susac syndrome. Random-hexamer reverse transcription was applied to roughly 0.5 to 1 ug RNA. MiXCR, run by TCRdb on the immunoSEQ multiplex PCR reads, gives a single entry per CDR3 protein. The table includes about 190,000 distinct CDR3 sequences, about 94% detected once. The sample consisted of CD4+ T cells from PBMCs. The receptors originated from a human donor in good health.

This clonotype was recorded once. This rearrangement joins TRBV7-2 to TRBJ1-1; TRBD1 matches at 8 bases. The CDR3 spans 13 residues. Germline trimming cut 1 base from V and 8 bases from J; bases unmatched to any gene: 3. The germline V gene encodes CDR1 SGHTA and CDR2 FQGNSA. CDR3 amino acids: CASSLGTGREAFF. The CDR3 coding sequence is TGTGCCAGCAGCTTAGGGACAGGGCGAGAAGCTTTCTTT. Together with reference TRBV7-2 and TRBJ1-1, the CDR3 gives the full variable domain: GAGVSQSPSNKVTEKGKDVELRCDPISGHTALYWYRQSLGQGLEFLIYFQGNSAPDKSGLPSDRFSAERTGGSVSTLTIQRTQQEDSAVYLCASSLGTGREAFFGQGTRLTVV.

The V and J genes are TRBV7-3 and TRBJ2-1; D not certain. The CDR3 is made up of 13 amino acids. V was pared by 5 bases and J by 5 bases, with 10 bases between. CDR1 is SGHTA, CDR2 FQGTGA, per germline. The CDR3 loop reads CASSGDANNEQFF. In DNA, the CDR3 is TGTGCCAGCAGCGGAGATGCAAACAATGAGCAGTTCTTC.

J is TRBJ1-5 and V is TRBV15; D is uncertain. Germline assignment: CDR1 LNHNV and CDR2 YYDKDF (reference sequence). Trimming shortened V by 0 bases and J by 7 bases, and 10 bases separated the two germline ends. The CDR3 consists of 14 residues. CDR3 DNA sequence: TGTGCCACCAGCAGAGATGCCCGACTACAGCCCCAGCATTTT. Translating it yields CATSRDARLQPQHF.

The rearrangement uses TRBV4-3 and TRBJ1-5; TRBD1 matches at 7 bases. The CDR3 loop spans 15 amino acids. CDR1 and CDR2 (germline): LGHNA, YSLEER. V shed 4 bases and J 7 bases; nucleotides not matched to a gene: 10. The DNA of the CDR3 is TGCGCCAGCAGCCCTACAGGGGCCGCGGGACAGCCCCAGCATTTT. Amino acids: CASSPTGAAGQPQHF.

The V gene is TRBV20-1, the J gene TRBJ2-3; TRBD2 matches at 9 bases. Germline values: CDR1 DFQATT, CDR2 SNEGSKA (reference sequence). The CDR3 is 14 residues long. V trimming: 3 bases; J trimming: 3 bases; junction bases outside the gene matches: 4. Here the CDR3 DNA reads TGCAGTGCTAGCCGCGGGGGGGTAACAGATACGCAGTATTTT. It specifies CSASRGGVTDTQYF.

This clonotype was detected only once. V gene TRBV19 combines with J gene TRBJ2-1; D call uncertain. The CDR3 is 14 residues long. V lost 3 bases and J 0 bases, leaving 6 bases between the germline ends. CDR1 LNHDA and CDR2 SQIVND come from the germline V gene (reference sequence). The CDR3 reads CASSMENSYNEQFF. In DNA, the CDR3 is TGTGCCAGTAGTATGGAGAACTCCTACAATGAGCAGTTCTTC.

CDR3 loop: CASKDRGRETQYF. CDR3 DNA: TGCGCCAGCAAGGACAGGGGGCGGGAGACCCAGTACTTC. The genes are TRBV23-1 and TRBJ2-5; 11 bases align to TRBD1. TRBV23-1 is given ORF status, its function remaining uncertain. V was clipped by 7 bases and J by 5 bases; unmatched bases: 3. The CDR3 runs to 13 residues.

This chain joins TRBV7-2 and TRBJ2-7; D perhaps matches TRBD1 (5 bases). The germline V gene has CDR1 SGHTA and CDR2 FQGNSA. Between the trimmed V and J ends, which lost 5 bases and 4 bases, there was a span of 18 bases. The CDR3 sequence is 15 residues long. The CDR3 reads CASSLDGAGAYEQYV. The CDR3 DNA reads as TGTGCCAGCAGCCTCGATGGGGCAGGAGCTTACGAGCAGTACGTC.

This sequence joins TRBV5-1 and TRBJ2-2; 11 nucleotides match TRBD1. The CDR3 spans 20 residues. V trimming: 4 bases; J trimming: 1 base; junction bases outside the gene matches: 15. Germline CDR1 and CDR2: SGHRS and YFSETQ. DNA for the CDR3: TGCGCCAGCAGCAGCCCCCGTCGCGGGACAGGGGGTCTGAACACCGGGGAGCTGTTTTTT. It translates to CASSSPRRGTGGLNTGELFF. Drawing the rest from reference TRBV5-1 and TRBJ2-2, the complete variable domain is KAGVTQTPRYLIKTRGQQVTLSCSPISGHRSVSWYQQTPGQGLQFLFEYFSETQRNKGNFPGRFSGRQFSNSRSEMNVSTLELGDSALYLCASSSPRRGTGGLNTGELFFGEGSRLTVL.

This clonotype was found once. The genes are TRBV6-5 and TRBJ2-6, with TRBD2 matching 7 bases. V trimming: 0 bases; J trimming: 2 bases; junction bases outside the gene matches: 10. CDR1 is MNHEY, CDR2 SVGAGI, per germline. The CDR3 is 19 residues long. CDR3: CASSYSGRAVSPGANVLTF. In DNA, the CDR3 is TGTGCCAGCAGTTACTCGGGGAGGGCGGTATCACCTGGGGCCAACGTCCTGACTTTC.

This chain connects TRBV27 to TRBJ2-3; TRBD2 might be the D (5 bases). The CDR3 is 12 amino acids. CDR1 is MNHEY and CDR2 is SMNVEV in the germline V gene (reference sequence). Trimming took off 6 bases at V and 14 bases at J, with 18 bases between the two ends. The chain's CDR3 is CASSNLATLWYF. CDR3 bases: TGTGCCAGCAGCAACCTAGCCACCCTCTGGTATTTT.

The genes are TRBV4-1 and TRBJ2-2, with 8 bases aligning to TRBD1. Trimming took 4 bases from V and 5 from J; bases not matched to a gene: 6. This CDR3 spans 15 amino acids. Looked up from germline, CDR1 is MGHRA and CDR2 is YSYEKL. CDR3 nucleotides: TGCGCCAGCAGCCTTACAGGGGGATGGACCGGGGAGCTGTTTTTT. It encodes CASSLTGGWTGELFF.

V gene TRBV5-1 combines with J gene TRBJ1-1, with D perhaps TRBD1 (6 bases). CDR1 and CDR2 (germline): SGHRS, YFSETQ. CDR3 length: 15 amino acids. The V and J ends lost 1 base and 1 base respectively, with 11 bases between them. The CDR3 loop is CASSLRPQGNTEAFF. The CDR3 region has the DNA TGCGCCAGCAGCTTGAGGCCACAGGGGAACACTGAAGCTTTCTTT. Full variable domain (missing parts from reference TRBV5-1 and TRBJ1-1): KAGVTQTPRYLIKTRGQQVTLSCSPISGHRSVSWYQQTPGQGLQFLFEYFSETQRNKGNFPGRFSGRQFSNSRSEMNVSTLELGDSALYLCASSLRPQGNTEAFFGQGTRLTVV.

V usage is TRBV2 and J usage is TRBJ2-7; no clear D. The CDR3 is 13 residues long. Trimming removed 5 bases at V and 0 bases at J, with 8 bases between. Germline V lookup: CDR1 SNHLY, CDR2 FYNNEI. The CDR3 DNA is TGTGCCAGCAGTCTGAGTTTCTCCTACGAGCAGTACGTC. Protein sequence: CASSLSFSYEQYV.

The chain carries TRBV6-1 and TRBJ1-4, with D perhaps matching TRBD1 (6 bases). Trimming removed 8 bases from V and 7 bases from J, with 14 bases in between. There are 13 residues in the CDR3. Germline CDR1 reads MNHNS; CDR2 reads SASEGT. The CDR3: CASGPRGTEKLFF. In nucleotides, the CDR3 is TGTGCCAGCGGTCCCAGGGGAACTGAAAAACTGTTTTTT.

This clonotype has more than one count but fewer than ten. The chain employs TRBV12-3 or TRBV12-4 and TRBJ2-2, with D hard to call. The CDR3 is 15 amino acids. The ends were cut back, 1 base at V and 0 bases at J, with 6 bases in the middle. CDR3 DNA sequence: TGTGCCAGCAGTTTAGGACGGTCGAACACCGGGGAGCTGTTTTTT. Translating it yields CASSLGRSNTGELFF.

The chain joins TRBV2 to TRBJ1-5, with no clear D. Germline CDR1 SNHLY, CDR2 FYNNEI. The V and J ends lost 0 bases and 7 bases respectively, with 10 bases between them. This CDR3 contains 14 residues. As DNA, the CDR3 is TGTGCCAGCAGTGAAGCGGGAGTGGGGCAGCCCCAGCATTTT. Protein product: CASSEAGVGQPQHF.

The rearrangement uses TRBV30 and TRBJ1-6; D perhaps matches TRBD1 (5 bases). CDR3 length: 16 amino acids. V gave up 2 bases and J gave up 1 base, with 12 bases separating them. Germline V gene data show CDR1 as GTSNPN and CDR2 as SVGIG (reference sequence). In nucleotides, the CDR3 is TGTGCCTGGAGTACCGGGGGTAAATCCTATAATTCACCCCTCCACTTT. Translated: CAWSTGGKSYNSPLHF.

The chain carries TRBV29-1 and TRBJ1-2, with 7 bases that match TRBD1. This CDR3 has 14 amino acids. The V segment lost 7 bases and the J segment 4 bases; nucleotides outside the gene matches: 12. The germline V gene encodes CDR1 SQVTM and CDR2 ANQGSEA. CDR3 residues: CSGAGDRSFYGYTF. CDR3 bases: TGCAGCGGTGCAGGGGACAGATCCTTCTATGGCTACACCTTC.

A single count supports this clonotype. The V call is TRBV6-5, the J call TRBJ1-1, with D hard to call. Trimming stripped 11 bases from V and 6 bases from J, with 19 bases between. The germline V gene encodes CDR1 MNHEY and CDR2 SVGAGI. There are 13 residues in the CDR3. The CDR3 nucleotides read TGTGCCTCCGCCGGTACGGGGTTGGCTGAAGCTTTCTTT. It translates to CASAGTGLAEAFF.

CDR3 residues: CSARQEGGTQPQHF. The CDR3 nucleotides are TGCAGTGCTAGACAAGAGGGAGGGACTCAGCCCCAGCATTTT. The V call is TRBV20-1, the J call TRBJ1-5, with D tentatively TRBD1 (5 bases). CDR1 is DFQATT and CDR2 is SNEGSKA in the germline V gene (reference sequence). The CDR3 length is 14 residues. Trimming shortened V by 2 bases and J by 6 bases, and 14 bases separated the two germline ends.

V usage is TRBV7-9 and J usage is TRBJ1-5; D ambiguous. The V gene's germline CDR1 is SEHNR and CDR2 FQNEAQ (reference sequence). Trimming took off 1 base at V and 11 bases at J, with 6 bases between the two ends. CDR3 length equals 11 residues. CDR3 DNA sequence: TGTGCCAGCAGCTTAGGCTCAGCCCAGCATTTT. This translates into CASSLGSAQHF.

This chain links TRBV9 with TRBJ2-5; weak D call: TRBD2 (7 bases). The germline gives CDR1 SGDLS, CDR2 YYNGEE. Trimming took 3 bases from V and 5 from J, leaving 26 bases between them. CDR3 size: 18 residues. CDR3 in amino acids: CASSAGGRGGGASETQYF. The CDR3 bases are TGTGCCAGCAGCGCGGGCGGGCGGGGCGGGGGCGCTTCGGAGACCCAGTACTTC.

The rearrangement uses TRBV4-1 and TRBJ1-2; D is perhaps TRBD1 (6 bases). The V gene lost 2 bases and the J gene lost 4 bases, with 11 bases spanning the gap. Germline assignment: CDR1 MGHRA and CDR2 YSYEKL. This CDR3 has 14 residues. In DNA, the CDR3 is TGCGCCAGCAGCCAATTAGGGGGAGGCTATGGCTACACCTTC. Its protein is CASSQLGGGYGYTF.

This chain uses TRBV12-3 or TRBV12-4 with TRBJ2-1, with D possibly matching TRBD2 (5 bases). V lost 4 bases and J lost 7, with 11 bases in between. There are 13 residues in the CDR3. CDR3 in DNA: TGTGCCAGCAGTTCGGACCAGCGGAATGAGCAGTTCTTC. It translates to CASSSDQRNEQFF.